The rows below give T cell receptor beta chains drawn from one sample of a study of blood T cell repertoires in COVID-19. The method was immunoSEQ multiplex PCR; TCRdb's version includes in-frame clones alone and lacks a portion of them. The sample lists 15,000 to 20,000 clones, around 90% occurring once. Sequencing was performed on peripheral blood. The receptors derive from a man between 50 and 59 years old with active COVID-19. The CDR3 runs from the conserved cysteine through the conserved F or W. The D gene is left open where the match is weak. Where a row states a size, it is once, few, many or the class of an expanded clone; other rows omit it.

abundance,j_gene,v_gene,d_gene,CDR3aa,CDR3nt
.,TRBJ2-7,TRBV27,.,CASSQTGTSPWNF,TGTGCCAGCAGCCAAACCGGGACATCCCCGTGGAACTTC
.,TRBJ2-3,TRBV30,TRBD2,CAWSVASGLTDTQYF,TGTGCCTGGAGTGTAGCTAGCGGGCTCACAGATACGCAGTATTTT
.,TRBJ2-2,TRBV6-5,.,CASSSPGELFF,TGTGCCAGCAGTAGCCCCGGGGAGCTGTTTTTT
.,TRBJ2-1,TRBV27,TRBD2,CASRAAGTSGIHEQFF,TGTGCCAGCAGAGCTGCCGGGACTAGCGGGATACATGAGCAGTTCTTC
.,TRBJ2-1,TRBV18,.,CASSPPIRGTLIGEEQFF,TGTGCCAGCTCACCACCGATTCGCGGGACCCTTATCGGGGAAGAGCAGTTCTTC
.,TRBJ2-5,TRBV7-6,.,CASSRTAERQETQYF,TGTGCCAGCAGCCGAACCGCGGAGCGACAAGAGACCCAGTACTTC
.,TRBJ2-2,TRBV14,.,CASSRTRVNTGELFF,TGTGCCAGCAGTCGGACCAGGGTAAACACCGGGGAGCTGTTTTTT
.,TRBJ2-6,TRBV19,TRBD1,CASSPGQISGANVLTF,TGTGCCAGTAGTCCGGGACAGATCTCTGGGGCCAACGTCCTGACTTTC
.,TRBJ2-1,TRBV3-1/TRBV3-2,TRBD2,CASSQETSGYNEQFF,TGTGCCAGCAGCCAAGAGACTAGCGGCTACAATGAGCAGTTCTTC
.,TRBJ2-3,TRBV4-1,TRBD1,CASSQTGVGTDTQYF,TGCGCCAGCAGCCAAACAGGGGTCGGGACAGATACGCAGTATTTT
.,TRBJ1-3,TRBV5-6,.,CASSLVGAGNTIYF,TGTGCCAGCAGCTTGGTAGGGGCTGGGAACACCATATATTTT
.,TRBJ2-7,TRBV14,TRBD1,CASSRRSTGPAYEQYF,TGTGCCAGCAGCCGGAGATCGACAGGGCCGGCCTACGAGCAGTACTTC
.,TRBJ2-7,TRBV5-1,.,CASSLEGVLNF,TGCGCCAGCAGCTTGGAAGGCGTACTAAACTTC
.,TRBJ2-5,TRBV2,.,CASSEAAGVETQYF,TGTGCCAGCAGTGAAGCCGCCGGGGTGGAGACCCAGTACTTC
.,TRBJ2-1,TRBV29-1,TRBD2,CSVVALKTSGFYNEQFF,TGCAGCGTTGTCGCTCTGAAGACTAGCGGTTTCTACAATGAGCAGTTCTTC
.,TRBJ2-1,TRBV6-5,TRBD2,CASSSTLAGAYNEQFF,TGTGCCAGCAGTTCTACCCTAGCGGGGGCCTACAATGAGCAGTTCTTC
.,TRBJ2-7,TRBV28,.,CASSSPVEQYF,TGTGCCAGCAGTTCCCCTGTCGAGCAGTACTTC
.,TRBJ2-1,TRBV7-8,TRBD2,CASSSPPGTTRPSYNEQFF,TGTGCCAGCAGCTCGCCCCCCGGGACTACCCGGCCCTCCTACAATGAGCAGTTCTTC
.,TRBJ2-2,TRBV7-9,.,CASISQAYTGELFF,TGTGCCAGCATTAGTCAGGCGTACACCGGGGAGCTGTTTTTT
.,TRBJ1-1,TRBV29-1,TRBD1,CSATGQGDTEAFF,TGCAGCGCCACAGGACAGGGCGACACTGAAGCTTTCTTT
medium-sized,TRBJ1-1,TRBV4-2,.,CASSQVVSQGRMNTEAFF,TGTGCCAGCAGCCAAGTTGTCTCTCAGGGTAGGATGAACACTGAAGCTTTCTTT
.,TRBJ1-6,TRBV6-6,.,CASSSPDNNSPLHF,TGTGCCAGCAGTTCTCCGGACAACAACTCACCCCTCCACTTT
.,TRBJ1-1,TRBV28,TRBD1,CASSFDPGTGNTEAFF,TGTGCCAGCAGTTTCGACCCGGGGACAGGGAACACTGAAGCTTTCTTT
.,TRBJ2-4,TRBV3-1/TRBV3-2,.,CASSQGGNIQYF,TGTGCCAGCAGCCAGGGGGGAAACATTCAGTACTTC
.,TRBJ2-5,TRBV14,TRBD2,CASSQFPSGRAHETQYF,TGTGCCAGCAGCCAATTCCCTAGCGGGAGGGCCCATGAGACCCAGTACTTC
.,TRBJ1-1,TRBV7-9,TRBD1,CASTTQGFDTEAFF,TGTGCCAGCACCACACAGGGGTTCGACACTGAAGCTTTCTTT
once,TRBJ2-5,TRBV4-1,.,CASSQDRAIETQYF,TGCGCCAGCAGCCAAGACAGGGCGATCGAGACCCAGTACTTC
.,TRBJ1-1,TRBV7-9,.,CASSLHSTEAFF,TGTGCCAGCAGCTTACATTCCACTGAAGCTTTCTTT
.,TRBJ1-2,TRBV28,.,CASSLRRGHGYTF,TGTGCCAGCAGTTTGCGCAGGGGTCATGGCTACACCTTC
.,TRBJ2-2,TRBV4-1,TRBD1,CASSQESGSRTGMNTGELFF,TGCGCCAGCAGCCAAGAGAGTGGGTCCCGGACAGGGATGAACACCGGGGAGCTGTTTTTT
.,TRBJ2-3,TRBV29-1,TRBD1,CSVVRQGRTDTQYF,TGCAGCGTTGTTCGACAGGGACGGACAGATACGCAGTATTTT
.,TRBJ1-2,TRBV5-6,.,CASSFDGAGNHYGYTF,TGTGCCAGCAGCTTTGATGGGGCAGGAAATCACTATGGCTACACCTTC
.,TRBJ2-1,TRBV9,TRBD2,CASSSAGGEGNEQFF,TGTGCCAGCAGCTCAGCGGGAGGGGAGGGCAATGAGCAGTTCTTC
.,TRBJ1-3,TRBV7-9,.,CASSRRGGLSGNTIYF,TGTGCCAGCAGCCGTAGGGGGGGGCTCTCTGGAAACACCATATATTTT
.,TRBJ2-5,TRBV19,.,CASRVGAGETQYF,TGTGCCAGTAGGGTAGGGGCCGGGGAGACCCAGTACTTC
.,TRBJ2-5,TRBV5-5,.,CASSLEIGAGRVTQYF,TGTGCCAGCAGCTTGGAAATAGGGGCCGGAAGGGTGACCCAGTACTTC
.,TRBJ2-3,TRBV5-1,.,CASSSRGSITDTQYF,TGCGCCAGCAGCTCACGGGGATCTATCACAGATACGCAGTATTTT
.,TRBJ1-1,TRBV9,TRBD1,CASSPTQGSATEAFF,TGTGCCAGCAGCCCCACACAGGGGTCGGCCACTGAAGCTTTCTTT
.,TRBJ2-2,TRBV5-6,.,CASSLGQVWSGELFF,TGTGCCAGCAGCTTGGGACAGGTCTGGTCCGGGGAGCTGTTTTTT
.,TRBJ1-2,TRBV7-2,.,CASSFSGINYGYTF,TGTGCCAGCAGCTTTAGCGGGATTAACTATGGCTACACCTTC
.,TRBJ1-5,TRBV15,.,CATSRGDYSNQPQHF,TGTGCCACCAGCAGAGGGGACTATAGCAATCAGCCCCAGCATTTT
once,TRBJ1-1,TRBV5-8,.,CASSLVTGGSYGTEAFF,TGTGCCAGCAGCTTGGTAACCGGGGGGAGTTATGGCACTGAAGCTTTCTTT
.,TRBJ1-1,TRBV30,.,CAWSVGRARAFF,TGTGCCTGGAGTGTAGGGAGAGCGCGAGCTTTCTTT
.,TRBJ1-4,TRBV28,.,CASSSGNLTVATNEKLFF,TGTGCCAGCAGTTCAGGGAACTTGACAGTTGCAACTAATGAAAAACTGTTTTTT
.,TRBJ2-1,TRBV5-1,.,CASSSGNLEQFF,TGCGCCAGCAGCTCCGGGAATTTGGAGCAGTTCTTC
.,TRBJ2-3,TRBV4-1,.,CASSQTGGQIADTQYF,TGCGCCAGCAGCCAAACGGGTGGCCAAATCGCAGATACGCAGTATTTT
.,TRBJ2-7,TRBV15,TRBD2,CATSGGTSGTYEQYF,TGTGCCACCAGCGGCGGGACTAGCGGAACCTACGAGCAGTACTTC
.,TRBJ1-1,TRBV6-2/TRBV6-3,.,CASSYTDWGAEAFF,TGTGCCAGCAGTTACACAGATTGGGGCGCTGAAGCTTTCTTT
.,TRBJ2-7,TRBV6-2/TRBV6-3,TRBD1,CASSNRDRVDNEQYF,TGTGCCAGCAGTAACCGGGACAGGGTCGACAACGAGCAGTACTTC
.,TRBJ1-1,TRBV10-3,.,CAISESGNEAFF,TGTGCCATCAGTGAGTCGGGCAATGAAGCTTTCTTT
once,TRBJ2-3,TRBV4-3,TRBD2,CASSQDRWGAGDTDTQYF,TGCGCCAGCAGCCAAGATCGTTGGGGCGCGGGAGACACAGATACGCAGTATTTT
.,TRBJ1-1,TRBV19,TRBD1,CASSIDAQGNTEAFF,TGTGCCAGTAGTATAGATGCACAGGGGAATACTGAAGCTTTCTTT
.,TRBJ2-1,TRBV4-2,TRBD1,CASSLPGQSNEQFF,TGTGCCAGCAGCCTCCCGGGACAGAGCAATGAGCAGTTCTTC